These 14 T cell receptor beta chains were sequenced from one sample in a study of blood T cell repertoires in COVID-19. Libraries were prepared by immunoSEQ multiplex PCR; TCRdb keeps only in-frame clonotypes and omits some of them. The sample contains roughly 320,000 clones, approximately 90% of which appear only once. Sequencing input: peripheral blood. Receptors were obtained from a woman aged 45-65 years with COVID-19, enrolled during active disease.

This clone occurred a few times. The rearrangement joins TRBV5-1 to TRBJ2-7; D perhaps matches TRBD2 (6 bases). The CDR3 extends over 15 amino acids. CDR1 SGHRS and CDR2 YFSETQ come from the germline V gene. Trimming pared 3 bases from V and 6 bases from J, leaving 19 bases between. CDR3 nucleotide sequence: TGCGCCAGCAGCTCGTTCGGGACTGACCTGCCCGAGCAGTACTTC. Translation: CASSSFGTDLPEQYF.

The V call is TRBV5-4, the J call TRBJ2-2; TRBD2 aligns across 7 bases. V lost 4 bases and J lost 5; bases outside the gene matches: 8. Germline CDR1 reads SGHNT; CDR2 reads YYREEE (reference sequence). The CDR3 consists of 15 residues. The CDR3 nucleotides are TGTGCCAGCAGCACGGGACTAAGGGAGACCGGGGAGCTGTTTTTT. This encodes CASSTGLRETGELFF.

The chain recombines TRBV7-9 with TRBJ2-5; 8 positions match TRBD1. The V gene end was trimmed by 3 bases and the J gene end by 5 bases; junction bases not matched to a gene: 5. CDR3 length: 14 residues. The V gene's germline CDR1 is SEHNR and CDR2 FQNEAQ (reference sequence). CDR3 loop: CASSFSGGRETQYF. In DNA form, the CDR3 reads TGTGCCAGCAGCTTCTCAGGGGGCAGGGAGACCCAGTACTTC. The variable domain in full, completed from reference TRBV7-9 and TRBJ2-5, reads DTGVSQNPRHKITKRGQNVTFRCDPISEHNRLYWYRQTLGQGPEFLTYFQNEAQLEKSRLLSDRFSAERPKGSFSTLEIQRTEQGDSAMYLCASSFSGGRETQYFGPGTRLLVL.

The chain recombines TRBV29-1 with TRBJ2-3, with TRBD1 identical over 8 bases. The CDR3 has 16 amino acids. V lost 1 base and J lost 3; bases outside the gene matches: 9. Germline lookup yields CDR1 SQVTM and CDR2 ANQGSEA. The CDR3 sequence: CSVEGVAGGSTDTQYF. The CDR3, as DNA: TGCAGCGTTGAAGGCGTCGCAGGGGGCTCGACAGATACGCAGTATTTT.

DNA for the CDR3: TGTGCCAGCCACAAGAGGTCAACTTCCGAGCAGTACTTC. Protein: CASHKRSTSEQYF. The chain links TRBV7-2 to TRBJ2-7; no reliable D call. Germline V gene sequence: CDR1 SGHTA, CDR2 FQGNSA. The CDR3 is 13 residues long. V was shortened by 8 bases and J by 6 bases, with 17 bases between the two germline ends.

The chain couples TRBV11-3 to TRBJ1-1; 8 positions match TRBD1. With V trimmed by 5 bases and J by 0 bases, 8 bases remained unmatched. This CDR3 spans 16 amino acids. The germline V gene encodes CDR1 SGHNT and CDR2 YENEEA. CDR3 sequence: CASSRTGGFLNTEAFF. The CDR3 DNA sequence: TGTGCCAGCAGCCGAACAGGGGGGTTTTTGAACACTGAAGCTTTCTTT. Together with reference TRBV11-3 and TRBJ1-1, the CDR3 gives the full variable domain: EAGVVQSPRYKIIEKKQPVAFWCNPISGHNTLYWYLQNLGQGPELLIRYENEEAVDDSQLPKDRFSAERLKGVDSTLKIQPAELGDSAVYLCASSRTGGFLNTEAFFGQGTRLTVV.

The rearrangement uses TRBV6-4 and TRBJ2-3; 10 nucleotides match TRBD2. Germline V gene data show CDR1 as MRHNA and CDR2 as SNTAGT. V lost 2 bases, J lost 1 base, and 3 bases stayed unmatched. CDR3 length equals 16 residues. DNA for the CDR3: TGTGCCAGCAGTGACCCTAGCGGGAGTGGCACAGATACGCAGTATTTT. It codes for CASSDPSGSGTDTQYF.

The CDR3 is CSASGPWGLAGSNEQFF. Here the CDR3 DNA reads TGCAGTGCTAGTGGGCCCTGGGGACTAGCGGGCTCCAATGAGCAGTTCTTC. The V and J genes are TRBV20-1 and TRBJ2-1; TRBD2 matches at 12 bases. Germline V CDR1 and CDR2: DFQATT, SNEGSKA (reference sequence). This CDR3 spans 17 amino acids. V dropped 3 bases and J dropped 6; count of bases not matched to a gene: 12.

The rearrangement links TRBV5-1 to TRBJ2-2, with 11 positions matching TRBD2. The germline gives CDR1 SGHRS, CDR2 YFSETQ. This CDR3 has 17 residues. Trimming took 0 bases from V and 2 from J; bases not matched to a gene: 3. The CDR3, as DNA: TGCGCCAGCAGCTTGGCCCTAGCGGGAGGAAACACCGGGGAGCTGTTTTTT. Translated, it gives CASSLALAGGNTGELFF.

The V call is TRBV18, the J call TRBJ1-4, with D possibly matching TRBD1 (5 bases). Trimming left V 2 bases short and J 2 bases short, with 9 bases between. Germline loops: CDR1 KGHSH, CDR2 LQKENI. The CDR3 sequence is 15 residues long. The CDR3 loop is CASSPGAGTNEKLFF. The CDR3 nucleotides are TGTGCCAGCTCACCAGGTGCAGGGACTAATGAAAAACTGTTTTTT.

In its sample, this clone was seen once. The V gene is TRBV5-4, the J gene TRBJ2-5, with 8 bases identical to TRBD2. Germline V gene sequence: CDR1 SGHNT, CDR2 YYREEE (reference sequence). J lost 4 bases, V lost 4 bases, and 3 bases had no gene match. The CDR3 runs 13 residues. CDR3 sequence reads: CASSLGGGETQYF. The CDR3 coding sequence is TGTGCCAGCAGCCTCGGGGGGGGAGAGACCCAGTACTTC.

The rearrangement uses TRBV4-1 and TRBJ2-3; possibly TRBD1 for D (5 bases). This CDR3 is 15 amino acids long. V was shortened by 1 base and J by 1 base, with 9 bases between the two germline ends. Looked up from germline, CDR1 is MGHRA and CDR2 is YSYEKL. The CDR3 loop is CASSQGKQGTDTQYF. The CDR3 DNA follows: TGCGCCAGCAGCCAAGGGAAACAGGGCACAGATACGCAGTATTTT.

The rearrangement joins TRBV25-1 to TRBJ2-1, with a possible D match to TRBD1 (5 bases). Trimming shortened V by 6 bases and J by 6 bases, and 12 bases separated the two germline ends. The CDR3 runs to 13 residues. Germline V gene sequence: CDR1 MGHDK, CDR2 SYGVNS. In DNA form, the CDR3 reads TGTGCCAGCAGGCTTGACAGTTTCAATGAGCAGTTCTTC. It is translated as CASRLDSFNEQFF.

This chain joins TRBV25-1 and TRBJ2-3; tentative D call: TRBD2 (6 bases). Germline values: CDR1 MGHDK, CDR2 SYGVNS. V was clipped by 7 bases and J by 8 bases, with 22 bases between them. The CDR3 is made up of 15 amino acids. In DNA, the CDR3 is TGTGCCAGCACCCACGAGGCGGGGAATCGTGGTACGCAGTATTTT. This encodes CASTHEAGNRGTQYF.